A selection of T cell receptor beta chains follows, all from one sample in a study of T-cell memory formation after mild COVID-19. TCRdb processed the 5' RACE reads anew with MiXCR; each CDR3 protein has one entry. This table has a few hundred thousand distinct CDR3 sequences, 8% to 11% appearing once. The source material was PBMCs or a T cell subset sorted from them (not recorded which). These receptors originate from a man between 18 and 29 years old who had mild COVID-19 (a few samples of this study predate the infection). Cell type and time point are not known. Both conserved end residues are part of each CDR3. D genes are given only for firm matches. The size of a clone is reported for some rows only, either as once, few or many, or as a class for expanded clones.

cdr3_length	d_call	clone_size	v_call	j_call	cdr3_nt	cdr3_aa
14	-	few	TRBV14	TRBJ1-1	TGTGCCAGCAGCCGACCCGACCCCAACACTGAAGCTTTCTTT	CASSRPDPNTEAFF
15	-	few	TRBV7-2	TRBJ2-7	TGTGCCAGCAGCTTAGAGGGGACGGTGGGCTACGAGCAGTACTTC	CASSLEGTVGYEQYF
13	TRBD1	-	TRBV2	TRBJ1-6	TGTGCCAGCAGTAGACAGGGCGACTCACCCCTCCACTTT	CASSRQGDSPLHF
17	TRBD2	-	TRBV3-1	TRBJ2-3	TGTGCCAGCAGCCGGAATAGCGGGTACCCCTCCGCAGATACGCAGTATTTT	CASSRNSGYPSADTQYF
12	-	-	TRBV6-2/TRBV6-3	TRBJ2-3	TGTGCCAGCAGATCAGGGACAGATACGCAGTATTTT	CASRSGTDTQYF
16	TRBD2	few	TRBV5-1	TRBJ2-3	TGCGCCAGCAGCTCCGGACTAGCGGGGGTGGTGGATACGCAGTATTTT	CASSSGLAGVVDTQYF
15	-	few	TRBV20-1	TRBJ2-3	TGCAGTGCTTGGGGGCAGGGTTCGGCGACAGATACGCAGTATTTT	CSAWGQGSATDTQYF
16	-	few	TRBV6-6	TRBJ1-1	TGTGCCAGCCGCTCAAGAGGAGGGGTCAGGATCACTGAAGCTTTCTTT	CASRSRGGVRITEAFF
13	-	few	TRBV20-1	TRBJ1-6	TGCAGTGCAGCGCGACGTTCCAATTCACCCCTCCACTTT	CSAARRSNSPLHF
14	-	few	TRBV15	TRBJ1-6	TGTGCCACCAGCCTCTGGTCCGGTAATTCACCCCTCCACTTT	CATSLWSGNSPLHF
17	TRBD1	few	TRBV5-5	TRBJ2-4	TGTGCCAGCAGCTTGGGCTCGGACAGGCTAGCCAAAAACATTCAGTACTTC	CASSLGSDRLAKNIQYF
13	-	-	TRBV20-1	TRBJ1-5	TGCAGTGCTAGGTCAGAGTTCAATCAGCCCCAGCATTTT	CSARSEFNQPQHF
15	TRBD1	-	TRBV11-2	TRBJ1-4	TGTGCCAGCAGCCCTCAACAGGGGGCGCGTGAAAAACTGTTTTTT	CASSPQQGAREKLFF
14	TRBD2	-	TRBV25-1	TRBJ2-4	TGTGCCAGCAGTGAAGGCGGGGAGGGGAACATTCAGTACTTC	CASSEGGEGNIQYF
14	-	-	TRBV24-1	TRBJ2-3	TGTGCCACCAGTGATTTTAAGAGCACAGATACGCAGTATTTT	CATSDFKSTDTQYF
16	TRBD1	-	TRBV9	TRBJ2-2	TGTGCCAGCAGCGCGCGACAGGGGGCGAACACCGGGGAGCTGTTTTTT	CASSARQGANTGELFF
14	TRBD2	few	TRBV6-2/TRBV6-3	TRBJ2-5	TGTGCCAGCAGTTACTGGCTGGGAGGGGAGACCCAGTACTTC	CASSYWLGGETQYF
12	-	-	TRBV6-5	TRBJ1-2	TGTGCCAGCAGTTACGCGGGGGACGGCTACACCTTC	CASSYAGDGYTF
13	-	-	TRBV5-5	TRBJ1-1	TGTGCCAGCAGCTTGAGGGTGGTGACTGAAGCTTTCTTT	CASSLRVVTEAFF
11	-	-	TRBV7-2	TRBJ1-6	TGTGCCAGCAGCTTAGACCGGCCCCTCCACTTT	CASSLDRPLHF
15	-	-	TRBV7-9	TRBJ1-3	TGTGCCAGCAGCTTACCAGGACGCCCCGGAAACACCATATATTTT	CASSLPGRPGNTIYF
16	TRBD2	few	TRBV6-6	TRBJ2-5	TGTGCCAGCAGTTACTCAGTAGCGGGGGGGCGGGAGACCCAGTACTTC	CASSYSVAGGRETQYF
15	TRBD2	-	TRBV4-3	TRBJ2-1	TGCGCCAGCAGCCTAGTAGCGGGGGGAATCTATGAGCAGTTCTTC	CASSLVAGGIYEQFF
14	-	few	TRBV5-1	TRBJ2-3	TGCGCCAGCAGCTTGGGACAGCTCACAGATACGCAGTATTTT	CASSLGQLTDTQYF
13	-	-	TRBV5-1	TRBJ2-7	TGCGCCAGCAGCGACCAAGGGGGGAACGAGCAGTACTTC	CASSDQGGNEQYF
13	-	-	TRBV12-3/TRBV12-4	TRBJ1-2	TGTGCCAGCAGCCCGACCCCCTTAATAGGCTACACCTTC	CASSPTPLIGYTF
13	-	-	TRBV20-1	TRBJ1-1	TGCAGTGCTTTCGGCCCCATGAACACTGAAGCTTTCTTT	CSAFGPMNTEAFF
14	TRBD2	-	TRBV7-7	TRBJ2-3	TGTGCCAGCAGCACTGGACTAGCGTCGGATACGCAGTATTTT	CASSTGLASDTQYF
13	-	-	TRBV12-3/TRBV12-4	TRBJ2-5	TGTGCCAGCAGTGACTGGGCGGTAGAGACCCAGTACTTC	CASSDWAVETQYF
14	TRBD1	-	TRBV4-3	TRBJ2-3	TGCGCCAGCAGGCCGGGACAGGGGGCAGATACGCAGTATTTT	CASRPGQGADTQYF
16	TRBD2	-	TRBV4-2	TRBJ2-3	TGTGCCAGCAGCCAAGAAATCAGCGGGGGGACAGATACGCAGTATTTT	CASSQEISGGTDTQYF
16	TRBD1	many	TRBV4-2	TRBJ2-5	TGTGCCAGCAGCTTAGGAGGACAGGGGGCGCAAGAGACCCAGTACTTC	CASSLGGQGAQETQYF
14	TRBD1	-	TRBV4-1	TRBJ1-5	TGCGCCAGCAGCCCGGGACAGCAGCATCAGCCCCAGCATTTT	CASSPGQQHQPQHF
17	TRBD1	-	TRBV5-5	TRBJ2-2	TGTGCCAGCAGCTTCACGGCCGACAGGGCGTACACCGGGGAGCTGTTTTTT	CASSFTADRAYTGELFF
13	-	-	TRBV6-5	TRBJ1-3	TGTGCCAGCAGACCAGGCTCTGGAAACACCATATATTTT	CASRPGSGNTIYF
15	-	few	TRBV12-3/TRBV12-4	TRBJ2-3	TGTGCCAGCAAGGTAGGGGCCTGGCTGCCAGATACGCAGTATTTT	CASKVGAWLPDTQYF
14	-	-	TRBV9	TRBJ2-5	TGTGCCAGCAGCGTAGGGGCAGGGGAAGAGACCCAGTACTTC	CASSVGAGEETQYF
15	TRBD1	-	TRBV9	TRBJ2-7	TGTGCCAGCAGCTCCTGGACAGGGTCTAAGAACGAGCAGTACTTC	CASSSWTGSKNEQYF
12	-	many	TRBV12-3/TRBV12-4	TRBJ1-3	TGTGCCAGCAGTTTAGAACGAAACACCATATATTTT	CASSLERNTIYF
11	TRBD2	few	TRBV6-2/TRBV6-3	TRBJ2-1	TGTGCCAGCGGAGCTAGCGGGCGGGAGTTCTTC	CASGASGREFF
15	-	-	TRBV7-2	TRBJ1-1	TGTGCCAGCAGCTTATTTCCGGTCGATAGGGCGGAAGCTTTCTTT	CASSLFPVDRAEAFF
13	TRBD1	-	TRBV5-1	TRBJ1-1	TGCGCCAGCAGCACGGACAGGGCCACTGAAGCTTTCTTT	CASSTDRATEAFF
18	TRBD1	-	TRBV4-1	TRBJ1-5	TGCGCCAGCAGCCAGCCTCCCGACAGGGTGAAGGGCAATCAGCCCCAGCATTTT	CASSQPPDRVKGNQPQHF